Below, 18 T cell receptor beta chains from the same sample are listed, as sequenced in a study of T-cell memory formation after mild COVID-19. A single record per CDR3 protein comes from TCRdb applying MiXCR to the 5' RACE reads. The data show more than 150,000 distinct CDR3 sequences, less than 20% seen once. Input material: PBMCs or a T cell subset sorted from them (not recorded which). All receptors come from a man between 18 and 29 years old who had mild COVID-19 (a few samples of this study predate the infection). Cell type and time point are not known.

This chain links TRBV6-5 with TRBJ1-5, with a tentative D call TRBD1 (6 bases). The V and J ends lost 5 bases and 8 bases respectively, with 28 bases between them. The germline V gene has CDR1 MNHEY and CDR2 SVGAGI. This CDR3 is built from 18 residues. As DNA, the CDR3 is TGTGCCAGCAGTCTAATTACCCCGCCAGGGGCAAGAGTTAAGCCCCAGCATTTT. Protein: CASSLITPPGARVKPQHF.

This clonotype was detected only a few times. The chain links TRBV9 to TRBJ1-1; 7 nucleotides align to TRBD1. The CDR3 length is 14 residues. CDR1 and CDR2 from the germline V gene are SGDLS and YYNGEE. J gave up 3 bases and V 5 bases, and 7 bases lay outside the gene matches. The CDR3 protein is CASSLQGLHTEAFF. The CDR3 nucleotides read TGTGCCAGCAGTCTACAGGGGCTCCACACTGAAGCTTTCTTT.

This clonotype has just a few counts. The gene calls are TRBV4-3 and TRBJ2-3; no firm D call. Trimming cost V 3 bases and J 7 bases, with 14 bases left between them. The CDR3 is 14 amino acids. Germline-derived CDR1 and CDR2 are LGHNA and YSLEER. CDR3: CASSQYKDRYTQYF. In DNA form, the CDR3 reads TGCGCCAGCAGCCAGTACAAGGACCGGTATACGCAGTATTTT.

By share, this clonotype counts as medium-sized. V usage is TRBV18 and J usage is TRBJ2-5; unclear D gene. CDR1 KGHSH and CDR2 LQKENI come from the germline V gene. The CDR3 totals 11 residues. V was pared by 8 bases and J by 5 bases, with 9 bases between. As DNA, the CDR3 is TGTGCCAGCAGCCCTCAGGAGACCCAGTACTTC. Translation: CASSPQETQYF.

The chain combines TRBV7-8 with TRBJ2-5, with 8 bases identical to TRBD1. The CDR3 sequence is 14 residues long. Trimming at V came to 5 bases and at J to 4 bases, leaving 6 bases not matched to a gene. The germline V gene encodes CDR1 SGHVS and CDR2 FQNEAQ. CDR3 sequence: CASSEDRARETQYF. The CDR3 nucleotides read TGTGCCAGCAGCGAGGACAGGGCCCGAGAGACCCAGTACTTC.

The V call is TRBV7-3, the J call TRBJ1-6; no clear D. The V end lost 2 bases, the J end lost 12 bases, and 8 bases lay between the germline ends. The CDR3 runs 12 residues. In germline, CDR1 is SGHTA, CDR2 FQGTGA. CDR3 DNA: TGTGCCAGCAGCTTACCTGGAGGACCCCTCCACTTT. As protein: CASSLPGGPLHF.

At least ten counts were recorded for this clonotype. The chain couples TRBV12-3 or TRBV12-4 to TRBJ1-1; no clear D. There are 13 residues in the CDR3. Trimming removed 5 bases from V and 4 bases from J, with 11 bases in between. The CDR3 reads CASSAARGTEAFF. CDR3 sequence (DNA): TGTGCCAGCAGTGCCGCCCGGGGCACTGAAGCTTTCTTT.

The chain employs TRBV20-1 and TRBJ2-5; maybe TRBD2 (5 bases). V lost 5 bases and J lost 1, with 14 bases in between. The CDR3 has 14 residues. Germline-derived CDR1 and CDR2 are DFQATT and SNEGSKA (reference sequence). CDR3 loop: CSADGGPRQETQYF. The CDR3 nucleotides read TGCAGTGCTGACGGCGGGCCCCGCCAAGAGACCCAGTACTTC.

This chain links TRBV7-2 with TRBJ1-2; D might be TRBD1 (5 bases). From germline, CDR1 is SGHTA and CDR2 FQGNSA. The CDR3 loop spans 16 amino acids. Trimming left V 5 bases short and J 5 bases short, with 21 bases between. The CDR3 reads CASSPGTAPRLYGYTF. CDR3 in DNA: TGTGCCAGCAGCCCCGGGACGGCCCCGCGATTATATGGCTACACCTTC.

This clonotype was recorded at least ten times. The chain joins TRBV10-3 to TRBJ1-5; tentatively, D is TRBD1 (5 bases). The germline CDR1 and CDR2 sequences are ENHRY and SYGVKD. The CDR3 is 15 amino acids. Trimming took 0 bases from V and 5 from J, leaving 11 bases between them. CDR3 nucleotides: TGTGCCATCAGTGAGTCAAGGGGTTGGCATCAGCCCCAGCATTTT. This encodes CAISESRGWHQPQHF.

This clonotype appeared many times. The chain has TRBV7-2 and TRBJ1-5; D is undetermined. CDR3 size: 13 residues. V dropped 2 bases and J dropped 1 base, with 3 bases sitting between them. Germline V lookup: CDR1 SGHTA, CDR2 FQGNSA. CDR3 DNA: TGTGCCAGCAGCTTATGGAGCAATCAGCCCCAGCATTTT. Its translation: CASSLWSNQPQHF.

This clonotype was counted between two and nine times. The gene calls are TRBV3-1 and TRBJ1-5; 8 bases match TRBD1. CDR3 size: 15 residues. Germline V gene lookup returns CDR1 LGHDT and CDR2 YNNKEL (reference sequence). The V and J ends lost 1 base and 5 bases, in that order; junction bases with no gene match: 4. Written as DNA, the CDR3 is TGTGCCAGCAGCCAAGCCTCAGGGGGCGATCAGCCCCAGCATTTT. It translates to CASSQASGGDQPQHF.

CDR3 residues: CASSVGPGTGGTEAFF. The CDR3 DNA is TGTGCCAGCAGCGTAGGCCCCGGGACAGGGGGGACTGAAGCTTTCTTT. The chain joins TRBV9 to TRBJ1-1, with 11 bases aligning to TRBD1. This CDR3 has 16 residues. V gave up 0 bases and J gave up 5 bases; unmatched junction bases: 6. Germline V gene lookup returns CDR1 SGDLS and CDR2 YYNGEE.

This clonotype was observed many times. The rearrangement uses TRBV20-1 and TRBJ1-1, with D uncertain. The V end lost 5 bases, the J end lost 0 bases, and 10 bases lay between the germline ends. Germline V gene data show CDR1 as DFQATT and CDR2 as SNEGSKA (reference sequence). This CDR3 has 13 amino acids. As DNA, the CDR3 is TGCAGTGCTGCTCCATCCCTGAACACTGAAGCTTTCTTT. This translates into CSAAPSLNTEAFF.

The chain has TRBV5-6 and TRBJ1-2; D is uncertain. The germline V and J ends were trimmed by 4 bases and 2 bases, with 9 bases remaining between them. This CDR3 spans 13 amino acids. Germline V gene sequence: CDR1 SGHDT, CDR2 YYEEEE. CDR3 DNA: TGTGCCAGCAGCGTGACACAGAACTATGGCTACACCTTC. This gives the protein CASSVTQNYGYTF.

A few counts support this clonotype. The chain links TRBV3-1 to TRBJ2-2, with D tentatively TRBD1 (5 bases). CDR3 length: 16 residues. V lost 6 bases and J lost 2, with 16 bases in between. Germline V gives CDR1 LGHDT, CDR2 YNNKEL (reference sequence). CDR3 residues: CASSFTPGHNTGELFF. Here the CDR3 DNA reads TGTGCCAGCAGTTTTACTCCAGGGCACAACACCGGGGAGCTGTTTTTT. Filled out from reference TRBV3-1 and TRBJ2-2, the complete variable domain reads DTAVSQTPKYLVTQMGNDKSIKCEQNLGHDTMYWYKQDSKKFLKIMFSYNNKELIINETVPNRFSPKSPDKAHLNLHINSLELGDSAVYFCASSFTPGHNTGELFFGEGSRLTVL.

The chain uses TRBV2 and TRBJ2-1; TRBD1 or TRBD2 may be the D gene (7 bases each). The CDR3 runs 14 residues. CDR1 is SNHLY and CDR2 is FYNNEI in the germline V gene. Trimming pared 7 bases from V and 8 bases from J, leaving 18 bases between. DNA of the CDR3: TGTGCCAGCATTGAGCGGGGACAGAACGATGAGCAGTTCTTC. Translation: CASIERGQNDEQFF.

V gene TRBV7-8 combines with J gene TRBJ2-1; 9 bases agree with TRBD1. With V trimmed by 5 bases and J by 5 bases, 7 bases remained unmatched. The CDR3 spans 15 residues. Germline V gene data show CDR1 as SGHVS and CDR2 as FQNEAQ. CDR3 region: CASSIPGQGHNEQFF. CDR3 nucleotide sequence: TGTGCCAGCAGCATCCCGGGACAGGGTCACAATGAGCAGTTCTTC.